This TCR beta chain is drawn from a study of blood T cell repertoires in COVID-19. Assay used: immunoSEQ multiplex PCR; TCRdb lists only in-frame clones, some missing. The sample gives some 170,000 clones, 76% of which show up once; approximately 8.6% is in the top ten. Points on this clone: The same CDR3 can be traced to other DNA sequences in this sample.

Germline V gene data show CDR1 as SGHRS and CDR2 as YFSETQ. The CDR3 totals 13 residues. V lost 2 bases and J 2 bases, leaving 7 bases between the germline ends. The sample consisted of peripheral blood. The sequence derives from a woman aged 45-65 years with active or convalescent COVID-19. The chain joins TRBV5-1 to TRBJ2-5, with D possibly TRBD1 on 6 matching bases. As DNA, the CDR3 is TGCGCCAGCAGCTTACAGGGACAAGAGACCCAGTACTTC. It codes for CASSLQGQETQYF.